A selection of T cell receptor beta chains follows, all from one sample in a study of blood T cell repertoires in COVID-19. The protocol was immunoSEQ multiplex PCR, while the TCRdb copy is restricted to in-frame clones and leaves out a portion. Of approximately 270,000 clones listed, around 90% are singletons. Sequences were obtained from PBMCs or T cells enriched from blood (not recorded which). Receptors originate from a woman aged 25 to 39 with acute COVID-19. Both conserved end residues are part of each CDR3. The D gene is left open where the match is weak. Clone size is stated in some rows and not others, as once, few, many or a class when expanded.

J gene	clone size	V gene	D gene	CDR3 protein	CDR3 DNA
TRBJ2-2	NA	TRBV30	TRBD2	CAWMRGLAGTGELFF	TGTGCCTGGATGAGGGGACTAGCAGGCACCGGGGAGCTGTTTTTT
TRBJ2-7	few	TRBV24-1	NA	CATSDSGLGASGHEQYF	TGTGCCACCAGTGACTCCGGACTGGGAGCGAGCGGTCACGAGCAGTACTTC
TRBJ1-1	NA	TRBV4-1	NA	CASSPDRAGLYTEAFF	TGCGCCAGCAGCCCCGACCGAGCAGGTTTATACACTGAAGCTTTCTTT
TRBJ1-1	NA	TRBV5-1	NA	CASSLGDTLFNTEAFF	TGCGCCAGCAGCTTGGGTGACACTTTATTCAACACTGAAGCTTTCTTT
TRBJ1-2	once	TRBV6-2/TRBV6-3	NA	CASSYILPRDGYTF	TGTGCCAGCAGTTACATTCTACCGCGGGATGGCTACACCTTC
TRBJ2-5	NA	TRBV29-1	NA	CSHGPDRGETQYF	TGCAGCCACGGCCCCGATCGGGGAGAGACCCAGTACTTC
TRBJ1-3	NA	TRBV30	NA	CACYRAGSYGNTIYF	TGTGCCTGCTACCGGGCAGGGTCGTATGGAAACACCATATATTTT
TRBJ2-3	NA	TRBV4-1	TRBD1	CASSQPDQGAPKGESDTQYF	TGCGCCAGCAGCCAACCGGATCAGGGGGCGCCCAAAGGGGAGTCAGATACGCAGTATTTT
TRBJ1-1	NA	TRBV19	TRBD1	CASRDPPGTGEDTEAFF	TGTGCCAGTAGGGACCCCCCCGGGACAGGGGAGGACACTGAAGCTTTCTTT
TRBJ1-2	few	TRBV10-3	NA	CAISEPGGYTF	TGTGCCATCAGTGAGCCGGGGGGCTACACCTTC
TRBJ2-7	NA	TRBV19	NA	CASSMEGRYEQYF	TGTGCCAGTAGTATGGAGGGTAGGTACGAGCAGTACTTC
TRBJ2-6	NA	TRBV5-1	NA	CASSSTVSGANVLTF	TGCGCCAGCAGCTCGACAGTTTCTGGGGCCAACGTCCTGACTTTC
TRBJ2-3	NA	TRBV24-1	TRBD2	CATSDFGTSADTQYF	TGTGCCACCAGTGATTTTGGGACTAGCGCAGATACGCAGTATTTT
TRBJ2-7	NA	TRBV3-1/TRBV3-2	TRBD1	CASSLAGTGRGFAEQYF	TGTGCCAGCAGCCTTGCCGGGACAGGGAGAGGGTTCGCCGAGCAGTACTTC
TRBJ2-3	once	TRBV15	NA	CATSRDEELQYF	TGTGCCACCAGCAGAGATGAGGAATTGCAGTATTTT
TRBJ2-1	NA	TRBV18	TRBD1	CASSTGTGGLDEQFF	TGTGCCAGCTCAACCGGGACAGGGGGCTTGGATGAGCAGTTCTTC
TRBJ1-1	NA	TRBV5-4	NA	CASSLGGHPNTEAFF	TGTGCCAGCAGCTTGGGGGGACACCCGAACACTGAAGCTTTCTTT
TRBJ1-5	NA	TRBV10-3	NA	CAISQGDQPQHF	TGTGCCATCAGTCAGGGTGATCAGCCCCAGCATTTT
TRBJ1-2	NA	TRBV2	TRBD1	CASSNGQGSNYGYTF	TGTGCCAGCAGTAATGGACAGGGCTCTAACTATGGCTACACCTTC
TRBJ1-4	few	TRBV18	NA	CASSPGRNEKLFF	TGTGCCAGCTCACCAGGGCGCAATGAAAAACTGTTTTTT
TRBJ1-4	NA	TRBV4-3	NA	CASSQVTGYATNEKLFF	TGCGCCAGCAGCCAAGTCACCGGTTATGCAACTAATGAAAAACTGTTTTTT
TRBJ2-3	NA	TRBV6-1	TRBD1	CASSARQGAITDTQYF	TGTGCCAGCAGTGCTAGACAGGGTGCTATCACAGATACGCAGTATTTT
TRBJ2-7	NA	TRBV4-1	NA	CASSRGQSGDSTYEQYF	TGCGCCAGCAGCCGAGGCCAATCCGGGGACTCGACCTACGAGCAGTACTTC
TRBJ1-2	NA	TRBV7-9	NA	CASSLAVSYGYTF	TGTGCCAGCAGCTTAGCCGTCTCGTATGGCTACACCTTC
TRBJ1-4	once	TRBV4-3	NA	CASSQNGQEKLFF	TGCGCCAGCAGCCAGAACGGACAGGAAAAACTGTTTTTT
TRBJ2-7	NA	TRBV9	NA	CASSPGGGAGIYEQYF	TGTGCCAGCAGCCCCGGTGGAGGGGCCGGGATATACGAGCAGTACTTC
TRBJ2-7	NA	TRBV28	TRBD1	CASRRTGTGASEQYF	TGTGCCAGCAGGCGAACCGGGACAGGGGCCTCCGAGCAGTACTTC
TRBJ1-5	few	TRBV2	NA	CASSAQAGENQPQHF	TGTGCCAGCAGTGCTCAGGCAGGGGAAAATCAGCCCCAGCATTTT
TRBJ2-7	NA	TRBV28	TRBD2	CASSSGTSGSFKVNEQYF	TGTGCCAGCAGTTCTGGGACTAGCGGGAGTTTCAAAGTAAACGAGCAGTACTTC
TRBJ1-5	NA	TRBV7-9	TRBD1	CASSSGQGYQPQHF	TGTGCCAGCAGCTCTGGACAGGGATATCAGCCCCAGCATTTT
TRBJ2-1	NA	TRBV7-9	TRBD2	CASSSAVSSGVYNEQFF	TGTGCCAGCAGCTCAGCGGTGTCTAGCGGGGTCTACAATGAGCAGTTCTTC
TRBJ1-3	NA	TRBV30	NA	CAYRDSGNTIYF	TGTGCGTACCGAGACTCTGGAAACACCATATATTTT
TRBJ1-5	NA	TRBV19	TRBD1	CASSIVGDRRQPQHF	TGTGCCAGTAGTATAGTTGGGGACAGAAGGCAGCCCCAGCATTTT
TRBJ2-1	NA	TRBV11-2	TRBD2	CASSLEGRLAGDNEQFF	TGTGCCAGCAGCTTAGAGGGCCGACTAGCGGGAGACAATGAGCAGTTCTTC
TRBJ1-5	NA	TRBV28	TRBD1	CASSFRMRRQGGQPQHF	TGTGCCAGCAGTTTCAGAATGCGGAGACAGGGTGGTCAGCCCCAGCATTTT